A selection of T cell receptor beta chains follows, all from one sample in a study of shared clonotypes between healthy human individuals. Method: immunoSEQ multiplex PCR; TCRdb's copy keeps in-frame clones and lacks some. The sample shows more than 500,000 clones, approximately 95% of them seen only once. The source material was naive CD4+ T cells sorted from blood. The receptors here all came from a woman aged 30 to 39 in good health. The CDR3 runs from the conserved cysteine through the conserved F or W. Each record gives: clone size, D gene, V gene, J gene, CDR3 protein, CDR3 DNA. D genes are given only for firm matches. The size field is filled for only some rows; it gives once, few, many or a size class.

clone_size: -
d_call: -
v_call: TRBV19
j_call: TRBJ1-3
cdr3_aa: CASSQQGSSGNTIYF
cdr3_nt: TGTGCCAGTAGCCAACAAGGGAGCTCTGGAAACACCATATATTTT

clone_size: -
d_call: TRBD1
v_call: TRBV19
j_call: TRBJ2-7
cdr3_aa: CASSPTGGYEQYF
cdr3_nt: TGTGCCAGTAGTCCCACAGGGGGCTACGAGCAGTACTTC

clone_size: -
d_call: -
v_call: TRBV6-5
j_call: TRBJ1-1
cdr3_aa: CASSYDQGWYTEAFF
cdr3_nt: TGTGCCAGCAGTTACGACCAGGGTTGGTACACTGAAGCTTTCTTT

clone_size: -
d_call: -
v_call: TRBV19
j_call: TRBJ2-7
cdr3_aa: CASSRLASGEQYF
cdr3_nt: TGTGCCAGTAGTAGGTTGGCTTCGGGCGAGCAGTACTTC

clone_size: -
d_call: -
v_call: TRBV27
j_call: TRBJ2-7
cdr3_aa: CASSFVREHEQYF
cdr3_nt: TGTGCCAGCAGTTTCGTACGGGAGCACGAGCAGTACTTC

clone_size: -
d_call: -
v_call: TRBV27
j_call: TRBJ2-7
cdr3_aa: CASSLSGIPYEQYF
cdr3_nt: TGTGCCAGCAGTTTAAGTGGGATTCCCTACGAGCAGTACTTC

clone_size: -
d_call: -
v_call: TRBV2
j_call: TRBJ1-2
cdr3_aa: CASSADRPKANYGYTF
cdr3_nt: TGTGCCAGCAGTGCTGACAGGCCGAAGGCTAACTATGGCTACACCTTC

clone_size: once
d_call: -
v_call: TRBV28
j_call: TRBJ2-7
cdr3_aa: CASRLFADRVYF
cdr3_nt: TGTGCCAGCAGATTGTTTGCGGACAGAGTGTACTTC

clone_size: once
d_call: TRBD1
v_call: TRBV4-1
j_call: TRBJ2-5
cdr3_aa: CASSQRTGGQETQYF
cdr3_nt: TGCGCCAGCAGCCAGAGGACAGGGGGCCAAGAGACCCAGTACTTC

clone_size: -
d_call: TRBD1
v_call: TRBV27
j_call: TRBJ1-5
cdr3_aa: CASRGTDQPQHF
cdr3_nt: TGTGCCAGCAGAGGGACAGATCAGCCCCAGCATTTT

clone_size: -
d_call: -
v_call: TRBV28
j_call: TRBJ1-4
cdr3_aa: CASSLVRGGAEKLFF
cdr3_nt: TGTGCCAGCAGTTTGGTTAGGGGAGGAGCTGAAAAACTGTTTTTT

clone_size: -
d_call: -
v_call: TRBV6-1
j_call: TRBJ2-5
cdr3_aa: CASRRKETQYF
cdr3_nt: TGTGCCAGCCGAAGAAAAGAGACCCAGTACTTC

clone_size: -
d_call: TRBD2
v_call: TRBV18
j_call: TRBJ2-7
cdr3_aa: CASSPGTNYEQYF
cdr3_nt: TGTGCCAGCTCACCCGGGACTAACTACGAGCAGTACTTC

clone_size: -
d_call: -
v_call: TRBV5-4
j_call: TRBJ1-1
cdr3_aa: CASSLGSGAGLNTEAFF
cdr3_nt: TGTGCCAGCAGCTTGGGGAGCGGGGCAGGGTTGAACACTGAAGCTTTCTTT

clone_size: -
d_call: -
v_call: TRBV6-1
j_call: TRBJ1-5
cdr3_aa: CASAPLGASQPQHF
cdr3_nt: TGTGCCAGCGCACCCCTAGGGGCGAGTCAGCCCCAGCATTTT

clone_size: once
d_call: -
v_call: TRBV5-4
j_call: TRBJ2-4
cdr3_aa: CASSLDPGAKNIQYF
cdr3_nt: TGTGCCAGCAGCTTGGATCCAGGGGCCAAAAACATTCAGTACTTC

clone_size: -
d_call: TRBD1
v_call: TRBV2
j_call: TRBJ1-2
cdr3_aa: CASHIHGQGGGYTF
cdr3_nt: TGTGCCAGCCACATTCATGGACAGGGAGGGGGCTACACCTTC

clone_size: -
d_call: TRBD2
v_call: TRBV4-1
j_call: TRBJ2-1
cdr3_aa: CASSLSGRDNEQFF
cdr3_nt: TGCGCCAGCAGCCTTAGCGGGAGGGACAATGAGCAGTTCTTC

clone_size: -
d_call: TRBD2
v_call: TRBV18
j_call: TRBJ2-1
cdr3_aa: CASSRGLAGDEQFF
cdr3_nt: TGTGCCAGCTCACGGGGACTAGCGGGAGATGAGCAGTTCTTC

clone_size: -
d_call: -
v_call: TRBV5-8
j_call: TRBJ1-3
cdr3_aa: CASSSRGSHSGNTIYF
cdr3_nt: TGTGCCAGCAGCTCTCGCGGGTCCCACTCTGGAAACACCATATATTTT

clone_size: -
d_call: -
v_call: TRBV29-1
j_call: TRBJ2-3
cdr3_aa: CSLGTADTQYF
cdr3_nt: TGCAGCTTGGGGACCGCTGATACGCAGTATTTT

clone_size: once
d_call: TRBD2
v_call: TRBV10-3
j_call: TRBJ2-3
cdr3_aa: CAISESGSGNTDTQYF
cdr3_nt: TGTGCCATCAGTGAGTCGGGTAGCGGGAACACAGATACGCAGTATTTT

clone_size: once
d_call: -
v_call: TRBV19
j_call: TRBJ2-1
cdr3_aa: CASSIGLARGNEQFF
cdr3_nt: TGTGCCAGTAGTATCGGGCTAGCCCGAGGCAATGAGCAGTTCTTC

clone_size: -
d_call: -
v_call: TRBV30
j_call: TRBJ1-4
cdr3_aa: CAWNGEPEKLFF
cdr3_nt: TGTGCCTGGAATGGGGAACCCGAGAAACTGTTTTTT

clone_size: -
d_call: -
v_call: TRBV28
j_call: TRBJ1-1
cdr3_aa: CASSLSPENTEAFF
cdr3_nt: TGTGCCAGCAGTTTATCCCCAGAGAACACTGAAGCTTTCTTT

clone_size: -
d_call: -
v_call: TRBV4-1
j_call: TRBJ2-7
cdr3_aa: CASSQDLELGEQYF
cdr3_nt: TGCGCCAGCAGCCAAGATCTAGAATTGGGCGAGCAGTACTTC

clone_size: once
d_call: -
v_call: TRBV5-1
j_call: TRBJ2-3
cdr3_aa: CASIEGGSTDTQYF
cdr3_nt: TGCGCCAGCATAGAAGGGGGTAGCACAGATACGCAGTATTTT

clone_size: -
d_call: -
v_call: TRBV5-1
j_call: TRBJ2-7
cdr3_aa: CASSLSTGNSYEQYF
cdr3_nt: TGCGCCAGCAGCTTGTCAACTGGGAATAGCTACGAGCAGTACTTC

clone_size: -
d_call: TRBD2
v_call: TRBV6-6
j_call: TRBJ2-3
cdr3_aa: CASSYRGSGGRDTQYF
cdr3_nt: TGTGCCAGCAGTTACCGGGGTAGCGGGGGGAGGGATACGCAGTATTTT

clone_size: -
d_call: -
v_call: TRBV4-1
j_call: TRBJ2-1
cdr3_aa: CASSQRILSPNEQFF
cdr3_nt: TGCGCCAGCAGCCAAAGGATTCTGAGCCCTAATGAGCAGTTCTTC

clone_size: -
d_call: -
v_call: TRBV9
j_call: TRBJ1-1
cdr3_aa: CASSVGGEAAIENTEAFF
cdr3_nt: TGTGCCAGCAGCGTAGGTGGCGAAGCGGCGATTGAAAACACTGAAGCTTTCTTT

clone_size: -
d_call: -
v_call: TRBV7-2
j_call: TRBJ2-5
cdr3_aa: CASTPGWGMETQYF
cdr3_nt: TGTGCCAGCACCCCCGGGTGGGGCATGGAGACCCAGTACTTC

clone_size: -
d_call: -
v_call: TRBV19
j_call: TRBJ2-1
cdr3_aa: CASTLRGEQFF
cdr3_nt: TGTGCCAGTACCCTACGGGGTGAGCAGTTCTTC

clone_size: -
d_call: -
v_call: TRBV28
j_call: TRBJ2-5
cdr3_aa: CASSPGSEETQYF
cdr3_nt: TGTGCCAGCAGTCCTGGGTCAGAAGAGACCCAGTACTTC

clone_size: -
d_call: TRBD1
v_call: TRBV18
j_call: TRBJ2-7
cdr3_aa: CASSAGQDLYEQYF
cdr3_nt: TGTGCCAGCTCAGCAGGACAGGACCTCTACGAGCAGTACTTC

clone_size: -
d_call: -
v_call: TRBV5-4
j_call: TRBJ1-2
cdr3_aa: CASSYPIGAGANYGYTF
cdr3_nt: TGTGCCAGCAGTTACCCCATTGGCGCGGGTGCTAACTATGGCTACACCTTC

clone_size: -
d_call: -
v_call: TRBV5-1
j_call: TRBJ2-5
cdr3_aa: CASSLGTVQETQYF
cdr3_nt: TGCGCCAGCAGCTTAGGAACAGTCCAAGAGACCCAGTACTTC

clone_size: -
d_call: TRBD2
v_call: TRBV11-2
j_call: TRBJ2-5
cdr3_aa: CASSLGSLAGLRETQYF
cdr3_nt: TGTGCCAGCAGCTTAGGATCGCTAGCGGGACTTAGAGAGACCCAGTACTTC

clone_size: -
d_call: TRBD1
v_call: TRBV5-4
j_call: TRBJ2-7
cdr3_aa: CASSLALGTGANYEQYF
cdr3_nt: TGTGCCAGCAGCTTGGCCCTGGGCACAGGGGCTAATTACGAGCAGTACTTC

clone_size: -
d_call: TRBD2
v_call: TRBV27
j_call: TRBJ2-1
cdr3_aa: CASSPRGGGWTYNEQFF
cdr3_nt: TGTGCCAGCAGTCCTCGGGGGGGCGGGTGGACCTACAATGAGCAGTTCTTC

clone_size: -
d_call: -
v_call: TRBV5-1
j_call: TRBJ1-6
cdr3_aa: CASSLTGNSDNSPLHF
cdr3_nt: TGCGCCAGCAGCTTGACAGGGAACTCCGATAATTCACCCCTCCACTTT

clone_size: once
d_call: TRBD1
v_call: TRBV28
j_call: TRBJ2-7
cdr3_aa: CASTTTWDRESEQYF
cdr3_nt: TGTGCCAGCACCACCACCTGGGACAGGGAGAGCGAGCAGTACTTC

clone_size: -
d_call: -
v_call: TRBV11-2
j_call: TRBJ1-1
cdr3_aa: CASSLEYSEAFF
cdr3_nt: TGTGCCAGCAGCTTAGAGTACAGTGAAGCTTTCTTT